This T cell receptor (beta chain) was sequenced for a study of T cells in Graves' hyperthyroidism and ophthalmopathy. Across the whole study: Peripheral blood specimens were obtained at initial diagnosis, prior to any treatment.

TCR beta CDR3 region amplification was performed from RNA transcripts. Researchers ran a first-round RT-PCR on the TCR CDR3 using the HTBI primer set. TCRdb re-called the multiplex PCR reads through MiXCR, storing one row per CDR3 protein. This repertoire shows 390,000 or so distinct CDR3 sequences, approximately 14% found once; its top ten account for less than 15%. Germline V gives CDR1 LNHDA, CDR2 SQIVND (reference sequence). The V gene lost 1 base and the J gene lost 5 bases, with 3 bases spanning the gap. The CDR3 runs 12 residues. This clonotype was recorded at least ten times. The receptor's source is a man in his late teens or twenties with Graves' ophthalmopathy. The sequencing sample was made of blood. The rearrangement uses TRBV19 and TRBJ2-1; D not resolved. The CDR3 DNA is TGTGCCAGTAGTATAGCAAACAATGAGCAGTTCTTC. Translating gives CASSIANNEQFF.